This passage covers 29 T cell receptor beta chains from one sample sequenced in a study of blood T cell repertoires in COVID-19. TCRdb keeps only in-frame clones here, not all; method: immunoSEQ multiplex PCR. The table lists 130,000 or so clones, 86% of them singletons. The sample comprised peripheral blood. These TCRs come from a man aged 35-49 years with acute or convalescent COVID-19.

The V call is TRBV30, the J call TRBJ1-2, with TRBD1 as a possible D gene (5 bases). The CDR3 length is 14 residues. V dropped 1 base and J dropped 7 bases, with 16 bases sitting between them. Germline-derived CDR1 and CDR2 are GTSNPN and SVGIG (reference sequence). CDR3 nucleotides: TGTGCCTGGAGTGCAGGAGGGGACGGGAGTGGCTACACCTTC. This encodes CAWSAGGDGSGYTF. Variable domain in full (rest from reference TRBV30 and TRBJ1-2): SQTIHQWPATLVQPVGSPLSLECTVEGTSNPNLYWYRQAAGRGLQLLFYSVGIGQISSEVPQNLSASRPQDRQFILSSKKLLLSDSGFYLCAWSAGGDGSGYTFGSGTRLTVV.

This clone showed up just a few times. This sequence joins TRBV6-5 and TRBJ2-7, with TRBD2 matching over 10 bases. Germline V lookup: CDR1 MNHEY, CDR2 SVGAGI. V lost 0 bases, J lost 4 bases, and 6 bases stayed unmatched. CDR3 size: 16 residues. This CDR3 is CASSYSLAGGWYEQYF. The CDR3 DNA sequence: TGTGCCAGCAGTTACTCCTTAGCGGGAGGATGGTACGAGCAGTACTTC.

This sequence joins TRBV20-1 and TRBJ2-7; 7 bases fit TRBD1. Unmatched junction bases numbered 5, after V lost 3 bases and J lost 3 bases. This CDR3 spans 13 amino acids. Germline V gene data show CDR1 as DFQATT and CDR2 as SNEGSKA (reference sequence). CDR3 sequence reads: CSASEGAVYEQYF. CDR3 sequence (DNA): TGCAGTGCTAGTGAGGGGGCGGTCTACGAGCAGTACTTC.

The chain has TRBV19 and TRBJ1-2; no definite D call. Germline V gives CDR1 LNHDA, CDR2 SQIVND (reference sequence). The CDR3 contains 15 residues. Trimming removed 2 bases at V and 4 bases at J, with 14 bases between. The CDR3 sequence is CASSIPGGFGYGYTF. The CDR3 DNA sequence: TGTGCCAGTAGTATACCGGGAGGGTTCGGCTATGGCTACACCTTC.

This chain uses TRBV24-1 with TRBJ1-2; D remains ambiguous. Looked up from germline, CDR1 is KGHDR and CDR2 is SFDVKD. This CDR3 has 12 residues. The V and J ends lost 3 bases and 8 bases respectively, with 9 bases between them. The CDR3 reads CATSDPKRGYTF. CDR3 coding DNA: TGTGCCACCAGTGATCCCAAGAGGGGCTACACCTTC.

This clone was found once. The J gene is TRBJ2-7, the V gene TRBV5-1; D is possibly TRBD2 (5 bases). V was clipped by 4 bases and J by 6 bases, with 20 bases between them. CDR1 is SGHRS, CDR2 YFSETQ, per germline. This CDR3 is 15 amino acids long. CDR3 in DNA: TGCGCCAGCAGCCCCAACCCGGTGCGGGCTGGCGAGCAGTACTTC. This sequence encodes CASSPNPVRAGEQYF.

The chain combines TRBV5-1 with TRBJ1-1; perhaps TRBD1 as D (6 bases). The germline V gene has CDR1 SGHRS and CDR2 YFSETQ. This CDR3 has 14 residues. V was cut by 2 bases and J by 4 bases, with 12 bases left in between. The CDR3 here is CASSLWGGGTEAFF. Written as DNA, the CDR3 is TGCGCCAGCAGCTTATGGGGAGGGGGCACTGAAGCTTTCTTT.

The V gene is TRBV30, the J gene TRBJ2-2; D perhaps matches TRBD1 (5 bases). V shed 3 bases and J shed 1 base, with 9 bases lying between them. The CDR3 spans 14 residues. Germline loops: CDR1 GTSNPN, CDR2 SVGIG (reference sequence). CDR3 DNA: TGTGCCTGGAGGTGGCAGGGGAACACCGGGGAGCTGTTTTTT. Its translation: CAWRWQGNTGELFF.

V and J are TRBV19 and TRBJ1-4, with TRBD1 matching over 8 bases. The trim removed 7 bases at V and 8 bases at J, leaving 12 bases unmatched. The CDR3 runs 15 residues. Germline assignment: CDR1 LNHDA and CDR2 SQIVND (reference sequence). The CDR3 coding sequence is TGTGCCAGTAAACGATCAGGGGGCCTTGGGGAAAAACTGTTTTTT. Amino acid sequence: CASKRSGGLGEKLFF.

The table lists this clone with a few counts. The chain carries TRBV4-1 and TRBJ1-5; D may be TRBD1 (5 bases). CDR1 is MGHRA and CDR2 is YSYEKL in the germline V gene. The CDR3 covers 17 residues. V lost 5 bases and J lost 0, with 17 bases in between. The CDR3 region has the DNA TGCGCCAGCAGCTGGGTGGGGGGGGGATATAGCAATCAGCCCCAGCATTTT. Protein: CASSWVGGGYSNQPQHF.

The rearrangement joins TRBV30 to TRBJ2-5; D might be TRBD2 (6 bases). The ends were cut back, 0 bases at V and 3 bases at J, with 11 bases in the middle. In germline, CDR1 is GTSNPN, CDR2 SVGIG (reference sequence). The CDR3 length is 14 residues. The CDR3 coding sequence is TGTGCCTGGAGTGTAGGGAGGCGGAAAGAGACCCAGTACTTC. Translated, it gives CAWSVGRRKETQYF.

J is TRBJ2-5 and V is TRBV7-6, with D possibly matching TRBD2 (7 bases). CDR3 length: 17 residues. In germline, CDR1 is SGHVS, CDR2 FNYEAQ. Trimming took 4 bases from V and 2 from J, leaving 20 bases between them. CDR3 bases: TGTGCCAGCAGCTCCCAGGGAGGGGGGGCGGTTCAAGAGACCCAGTACTTC. It codes for CASSSQGGGAVQETQYF.

This clone was detected a few times. V usage is TRBV6-1 and J usage is TRBJ1-2; D not certain. Germline V gene lookup returns CDR1 MNHNS and CDR2 SASEGT. This CDR3 has 15 residues. V was cut by 1 base and J by 0 bases, with 9 bases left in between. CDR3 in amino acids: CASSEDKYANYGYTF. The DNA for the CDR3 is TGTGCCAGCAGTGAAGACAAATACGCTAACTATGGCTACACCTTC.

This chain joins TRBV5-1 and TRBJ2-1; 11 bases line up with TRBD2. The V segment lost 3 bases and the J segment 8 bases; nucleotides outside the gene matches: 7. The V gene's germline CDR1 is SGHRS and CDR2 YFSETQ. The CDR3 is 15 amino acids. Here the CDR3 reads CASSYSLAGDHEQFF. In nucleotides, the CDR3 is TGCGCCAGCAGCTATTCACTAGCGGGAGACCATGAGCAGTTCTTC.

The J gene is TRBJ2-1, the V gene TRBV13, with D perhaps matching TRBD2 (6 bases). Trimming cost V 5 bases and J 4 bases, with 21 bases left between them. The CDR3 loop spans 17 amino acids. Germline assignment: CDR1 PRHDT and CDR2 FYEKMQ (reference sequence). CDR3 sequence (DNA): TGTGCCAGCAGCACTCTCACTAGTCGGGAGTGGTACAATGAGCAGTTCTTC. It yields the protein CASSTLTSREWYNEQFF.

V and J are TRBV5-8 and TRBJ2-7; perhaps TRBD1 as D (6 bases). This CDR3 region has 12 residues. Germline V gene sequence: CDR1 SGHTS, CDR2 YDEGEE. V shed 8 bases and J shed 7 bases, with 16 bases lying between them. The DNA for the CDR3 is TGTGCCAGTCCAGGGGACCCTCGTGAGCAGTACTTC. Its protein product is CASPGDPREQYF.

CDR3 in amino acids: CASSLGTLTGELFF. DNA for the CDR3: TGCGCCAGCAGCCTAGGGACTCTCACCGGGGAGCTGTTTTTT. The chain couples TRBV4-3 to TRBJ2-2, with a possible D match to TRBD2 (6 bases). Germline V lookup: CDR1 LGHNA, CDR2 YSLEER. Trimming took 4 bases from V and 4 from J, leaving 10 bases between them. This CDR3 comprises 14 residues.

The chain is built from TRBV30 and TRBJ1-5; TRBD1 might be the D (5 bases). The CDR3 length is 15 residues. Trimming stripped 3 bases from V and 2 bases from J, with 14 bases between. The germline gives CDR1 GTSNPN, CDR2 SVGIG (reference sequence). As DNA, the CDR3 is TGTGCCTGGAGGACGTCCGGGGGAGGCAATCAGCCCCAGCATTTT. It specifies CAWRTSGGGNQPQHF.

CDR3 DNA sequence: TGTGCCAGCAGCCAAGGGGTAGGCGGGGGGATTAGCTCCTACAATGAGCAGTTCTTC. This translates into CASSQGVGGGISSYNEQFF. The rearrangement uses TRBV3-1 (or the pseudogene TRBV3-2) and TRBJ2-1, with 8 positions matching TRBD2. Trimming removed 1 base from V and 0 bases from J; junction bases left unmatched: 11. The germline V gene encodes CDR1 LGHDT and CDR2 YNNKEL (reference sequence). The CDR3 spans 19 residues.

The rearrangement joins TRBV5-1 to TRBJ2-5; 10 nucleotides agree with TRBD2. CDR1 and CDR2 (germline): SGHRS, YFSETQ. The V gene end was trimmed by 4 bases and the J gene end by 1 base; junction bases not matched to a gene: 7. This CDR3 is 16 amino acids long. The CDR3 bases are TGCGCCAGCAGCCGGATTAGCGGGGGGATCCAAGAGACCCAGTACTTC. Protein sequence: CASSRISGGIQETQYF.

This chain links TRBV19 with TRBJ1-3; tentative D call: TRBD1 (6 bases). The CDR3 spans 12 residues. The V gene lost 5 bases and the J gene lost 7 bases, with 9 bases spanning the gap. From germline, CDR1 is LNHDA and CDR2 SQIVND (reference sequence). The CDR3 DNA is TGTGCCAGTAGTCTTCAGGGGAACACCATATATTTT. This gives the protein CASSLQGNTIYF.

The chain has TRBV5-1 and TRBJ2-1, with TRBD2 matching over 8 bases. The CDR3 covers 16 residues. The V gene end was trimmed by 3 bases and the J gene end by 9 bases; junction bases not matched to a gene: 14. CDR1 is SGHRS, CDR2 YFSETQ, per germline. The CDR3 region is CASSSSLRLRGGEQFF. CDR3 in DNA: TGCGCCAGCAGCTCCTCCCTGCGGCTACGGGGGGGTGAGCAGTTCTTC.

The count of this clone is one. The rearrangement uses TRBV6-5 and TRBJ2-5; D not certain. The CDR3 covers 13 residues. Germline CDR1 MNHEY, CDR2 SVGAGI. The ends were cut back, 6 bases at V and 0 bases at J, with 8 bases in the middle. The CDR3 is CASRPDNQETQYF. Written as DNA, the CDR3 is TGTGCCAGCAGACCCGACAACCAAGAGACCCAGTACTTC.

This clone came up a few times. The chain carries TRBV27 and TRBJ2-1; possible D gene TRBD2, 6 bases. CDR1 MNHEY and CDR2 SMNVEV come from the germline V gene (reference sequence). V was clipped by 2 bases and J by 5 bases, with 13 bases between them. The CDR3 spans 15 residues. The CDR3 spells CASSLRPGRNNEQFF. CDR3 DNA sequence: TGTGCCAGCAGTTTAAGGCCAGGGAGGAACAATGAGCAGTTCTTC.

The V call is TRBV7-2, the J call TRBJ2-7; D not certain. Germline CDR1 reads SGHTA; CDR2 reads FQGNSA. The germline V and J ends were trimmed by 1 base and 4 bases, with 8 bases remaining between them. The CDR3 is 13 residues long. The DNA for the CDR3 is TGTGCCAGCAGCTTAGACCCCAGGTACGAGCAGTACTTC. Its translation: CASSLDPRYEQYF. Full variable domain (rest looked up from reference TRBV7-2 and TRBJ2-7): GAGVSQSPSNKVTEKGKDVELRCDPISGHTALYWYRQSLGQGLEFLIYFQGNSAPDKSGLPSDRFSAERTGGSVSTLTIQRTQQEDSAVYLCASSLDPRYEQYFGPGTRLTVT.

This chain joins TRBV9 and TRBJ2-3; D gene ambiguous. The CDR3 totals 14 residues. Looked up from germline, CDR1 is SGDLS and CDR2 is YYNGEE. Trimming took off 4 bases at V and 2 bases at J, with 11 bases between the two ends. Here the CDR3 reads CASSPRSFTDTQYF. CDR3 in DNA: TGTGCCAGCAGCCCCCGGTCCTTCACAGATACGCAGTATTTT. The whole variable domain, remainder taken from reference TRBV9 and TRBJ2-3, is DSGVTQTPKHLITATGQRVTLRCSPRSGDLSVYWYQQSLDQGLQFLIQYYNGEERAKGNILERFSAQQFPDLHSELNLSSLELGDSALYFCASSPRSFTDTQYFGPGTRLTVL.

This clone was detected once. V usage is TRBV5-6 and J usage is TRBJ2-7; 10 bases align to TRBD2. With 4 bases clipped from V and 3 bases from J, the junction kept 10 bases outside the gene matches. This CDR3 is built from 16 residues. CDR1 and CDR2 (germline): SGHDT, YYEEEE. As DNA, the CDR3 is TGTGCCAGCAGCCTGGCCCCTAGCGGGGGATACTACGAGCAGTACTTC. Encoded protein: CASSLAPSGGYYEQYF.

The V and J genes are TRBV11-2 and TRBJ1-1; TRBD1 might be the D (6 bases). The CDR3 is 15 amino acids. Trimming pared 3 bases from V and 1 base from J, leaving 12 bases between. The germline V gene has CDR1 SGHAT and CDR2 FQNNGV. CDR3 protein: CASSFPGHTNTEAFF. The CDR3 DNA reads as TGTGCCAGCAGCTTCCCGGGACATACGAACACTGAAGCTTTCTTT.

V is TRBV13 and J is TRBJ1-6, with TRBD1 identical over 11 bases. Germline lookup yields CDR1 PRHDT and CDR2 FYEKMQ (reference sequence). With V trimmed by 5 bases and J by 1 base, 4 bases remained unmatched. This CDR3 has 17 residues. The CDR3 nucleotides are TGTGCCAGCAGCACCGGGACAGGGGGTTCCTATAATTCACCCCTCCACTTT. Translated, it gives CASSTGTGGSYNSPLHF.